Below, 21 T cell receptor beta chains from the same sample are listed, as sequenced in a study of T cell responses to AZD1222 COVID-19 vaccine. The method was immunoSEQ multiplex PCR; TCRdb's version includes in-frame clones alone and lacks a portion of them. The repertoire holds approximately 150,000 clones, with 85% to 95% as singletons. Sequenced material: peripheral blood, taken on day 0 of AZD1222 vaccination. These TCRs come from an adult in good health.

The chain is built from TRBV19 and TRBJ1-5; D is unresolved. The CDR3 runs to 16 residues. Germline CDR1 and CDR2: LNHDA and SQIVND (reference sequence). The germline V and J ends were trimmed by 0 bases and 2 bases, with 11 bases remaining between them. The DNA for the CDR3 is TGTGCCAGTAGTATAGAGGCCGGAGCGGGCAATCAGCCCCAGCATTTT. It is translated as CASSIEAGAGNQPQHF.

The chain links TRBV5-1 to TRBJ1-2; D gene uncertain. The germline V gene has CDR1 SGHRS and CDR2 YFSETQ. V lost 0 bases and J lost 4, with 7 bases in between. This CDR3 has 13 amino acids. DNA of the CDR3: TGCGCCAGCAGCTTGGGGTCTTTCTATGGCTACACCTTC. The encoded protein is CASSLGSFYGYTF.

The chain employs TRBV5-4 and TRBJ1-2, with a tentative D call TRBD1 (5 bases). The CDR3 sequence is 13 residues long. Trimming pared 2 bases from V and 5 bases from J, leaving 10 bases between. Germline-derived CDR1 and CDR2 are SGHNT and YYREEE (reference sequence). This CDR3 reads CASSFTGFYGYTF. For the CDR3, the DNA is TGTGCCAGCAGCTTTACAGGATTTTATGGCTACACCTTC. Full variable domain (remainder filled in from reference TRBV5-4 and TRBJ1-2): ETGVTQSPTHLIKTRGQQVTLRCSSQSGHNTVSWYQQALGQGPQFIFQYYREEENGRGNFPPRFSGLQFPNYSSELNVNALELDDSALYLCASSFTGFYGYTFGSGTRLTVV.

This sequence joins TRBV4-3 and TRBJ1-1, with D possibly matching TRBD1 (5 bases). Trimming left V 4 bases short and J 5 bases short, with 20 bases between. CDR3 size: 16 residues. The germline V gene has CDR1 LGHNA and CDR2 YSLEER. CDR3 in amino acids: CASSRMFVGAPTEAFF. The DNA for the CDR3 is TGCGCCAGCAGCCGTATGTTTGTCGGGGCGCCGACTGAAGCTTTCTTT.

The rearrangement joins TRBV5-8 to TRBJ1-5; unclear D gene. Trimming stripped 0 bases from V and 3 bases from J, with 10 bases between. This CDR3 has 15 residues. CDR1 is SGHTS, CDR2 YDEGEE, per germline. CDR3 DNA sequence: TGTGCCAGCAGCTTGGTGCCGCGTTACAATCAGCCCCAGCATTTT. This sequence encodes CASSLVPRYNQPQHF. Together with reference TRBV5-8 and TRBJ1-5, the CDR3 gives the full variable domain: EAGVTQSPTHLIKTRGQQATLRCSPISGHTSVYWYQQALGLGLQFLLWYDEGEERNRGNFPPRFSGRQFPNYSSELNVNALELEDSALYLCASSLVPRYNQPQHFGDGTRLSIL.

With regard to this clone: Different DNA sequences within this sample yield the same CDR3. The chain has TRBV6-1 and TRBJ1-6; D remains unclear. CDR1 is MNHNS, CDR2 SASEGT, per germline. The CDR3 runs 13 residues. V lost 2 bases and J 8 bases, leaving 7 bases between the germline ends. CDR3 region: CASSELRDSPLHF. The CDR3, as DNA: TGTGCCAGCAGTGAACTGAGAGATTCACCCCTCCACTTT.

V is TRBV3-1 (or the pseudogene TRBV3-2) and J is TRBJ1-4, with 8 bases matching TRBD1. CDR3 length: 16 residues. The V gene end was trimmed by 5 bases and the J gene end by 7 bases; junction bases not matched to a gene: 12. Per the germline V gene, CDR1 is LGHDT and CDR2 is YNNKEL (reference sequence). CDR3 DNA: TGTGCCAGCAGCTACGGACAGGGAGAGTACAGTGAAAAACTGTTTTTT. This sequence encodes CASSYGQGEYSEKLFF.

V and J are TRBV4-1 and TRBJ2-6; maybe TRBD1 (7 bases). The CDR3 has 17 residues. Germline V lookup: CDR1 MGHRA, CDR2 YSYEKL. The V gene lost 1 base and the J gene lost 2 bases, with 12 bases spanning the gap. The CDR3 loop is CASSQGTGGAGANVLTF. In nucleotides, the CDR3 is TGCGCCAGCAGCCAAGGGACAGGCGGGGCTGGGGCCAACGTCCTGACTTTC.

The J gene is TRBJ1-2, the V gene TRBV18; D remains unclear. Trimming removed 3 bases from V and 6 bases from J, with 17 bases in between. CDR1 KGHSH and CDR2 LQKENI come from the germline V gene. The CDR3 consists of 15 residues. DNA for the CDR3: TGTGCCAGCTCACCCCCAACCGACACATCCAATGGCTACACCTTC. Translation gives CASSPPTDTSNGYTF.

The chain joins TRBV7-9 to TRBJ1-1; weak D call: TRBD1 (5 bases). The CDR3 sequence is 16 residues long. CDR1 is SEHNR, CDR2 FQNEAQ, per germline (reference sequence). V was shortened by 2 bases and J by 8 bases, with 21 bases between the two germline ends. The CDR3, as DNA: TGTGCCAGCAGCTTACGGGGCAGAGGCGATTTTAGGGAAGCTTTCTTT. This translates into CASSLRGRGDFREAFF. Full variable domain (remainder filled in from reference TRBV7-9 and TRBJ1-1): DTGVSQNPRHKITKRGQNVTFRCDPISEHNRLYWYRQTLGQGPEFLTYFQNEAQLEKSRLLSDRFSAERPKGSFSTLEIQRTEQGDSAMYLCASSLRGRGDFREAFFGQGTRLTVV.

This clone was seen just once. The CDR3 nucleotides are TGTGCCAGCAGGTCGGGACTAGCGGGTAGTACCGGGGAGCTGTTTTTT. Amino acid sequence: CASRSGLAGSTGELFF. The V call is TRBV7-9, the J call TRBJ2-2, with 12 bases that match TRBD2. This CDR3 region has 16 residues. Germline CDR1 reads SEHNR; CDR2 reads FQNEAQ (reference sequence). V was clipped by 6 bases and J by 5 bases; unmatched bases: 7. Using reference TRBV7-9 and TRBJ2-2 for the parts outside the CDR3, the full variable domain is DTGVSQNPRHKITKRGQNVTFRCDPISEHNRLYWYRQTLGQGPEFLTYFQNEAQLEKSRLLSDRFSAERPKGSFSTLEIQRTEQGDSAMYLCASRSGLAGSTGELFFGEGSRLTVL.

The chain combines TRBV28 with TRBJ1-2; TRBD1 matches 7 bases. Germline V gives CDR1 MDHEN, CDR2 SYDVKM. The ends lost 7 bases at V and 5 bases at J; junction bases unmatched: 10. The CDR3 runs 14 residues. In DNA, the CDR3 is TGTGCCAGCACGGAGGGGGCAGAAAAGTATGGCTACACCTTC. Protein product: CASTEGAEKYGYTF.

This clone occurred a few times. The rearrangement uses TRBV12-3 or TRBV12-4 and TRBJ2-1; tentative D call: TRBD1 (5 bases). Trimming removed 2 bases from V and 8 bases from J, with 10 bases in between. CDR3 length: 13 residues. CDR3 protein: CASSLSGRYEQFF. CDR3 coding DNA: TGTGCCAGCAGTTTATCAGGGCGGTATGAGCAGTTCTTC.

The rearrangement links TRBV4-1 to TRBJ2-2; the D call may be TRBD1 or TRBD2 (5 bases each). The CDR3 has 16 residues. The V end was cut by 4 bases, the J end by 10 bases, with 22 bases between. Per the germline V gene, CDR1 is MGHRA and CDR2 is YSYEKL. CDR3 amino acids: CASSPSRAGTSSELFF. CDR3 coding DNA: TGCGCCAGCAGCCCATCCCGTGCCGGGACCTCATCGGAGCTGTTTTTT.

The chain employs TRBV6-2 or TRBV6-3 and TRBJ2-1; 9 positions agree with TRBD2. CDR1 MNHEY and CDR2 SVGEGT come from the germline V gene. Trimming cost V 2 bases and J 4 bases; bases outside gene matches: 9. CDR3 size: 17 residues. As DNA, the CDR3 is TGTGCCAGCAGTTACATCGGGCAAGCGGGGGGATACAATGAGCAGTTCTTC. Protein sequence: CASSYIGQAGGYNEQFF.

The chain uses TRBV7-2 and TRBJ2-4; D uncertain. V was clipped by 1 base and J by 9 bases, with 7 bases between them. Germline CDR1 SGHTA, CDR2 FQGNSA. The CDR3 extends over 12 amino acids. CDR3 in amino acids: CASSLEGIIQYF. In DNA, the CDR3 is TGTGCCAGCAGCTTAGAGGGTATCATTCAGTACTTC.

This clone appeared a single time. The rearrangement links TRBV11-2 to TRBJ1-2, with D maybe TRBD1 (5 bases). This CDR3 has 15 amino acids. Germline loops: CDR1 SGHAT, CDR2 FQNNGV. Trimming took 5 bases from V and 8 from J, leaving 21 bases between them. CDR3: CASSPDRGHILGYTF. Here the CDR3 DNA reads TGTGCCAGCAGCCCCGATAGGGGCCATATCCTGGGCTACACCTTC.

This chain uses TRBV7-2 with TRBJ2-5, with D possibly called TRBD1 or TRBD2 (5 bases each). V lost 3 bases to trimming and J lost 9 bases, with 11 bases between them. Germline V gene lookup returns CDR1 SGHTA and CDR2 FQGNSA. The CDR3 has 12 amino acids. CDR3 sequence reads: CASSLIWGSQYF. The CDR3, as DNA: TGTGCCAGCAGCTTGATCTGGGGGTCCCAGTACTTC. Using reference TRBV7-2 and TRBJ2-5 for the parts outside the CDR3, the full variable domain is GAGVSQSPSNKVTEKGKDVELRCDPISGHTALYWYRQSLGQGLEFLIYFQGNSAPDKSGLPSDRFSAERTGGSVSTLTIQRTQQEDSAVYLCASSLIWGSQYFGPGTRLLVL.

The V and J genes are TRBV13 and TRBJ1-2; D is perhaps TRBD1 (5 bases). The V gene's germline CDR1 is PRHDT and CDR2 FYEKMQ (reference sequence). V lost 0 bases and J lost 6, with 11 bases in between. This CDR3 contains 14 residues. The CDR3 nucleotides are TGTGCCAGCAGCTTAGGGATGACAGACCATGGCTACACCTTC. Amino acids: CASSLGMTDHGYTF.

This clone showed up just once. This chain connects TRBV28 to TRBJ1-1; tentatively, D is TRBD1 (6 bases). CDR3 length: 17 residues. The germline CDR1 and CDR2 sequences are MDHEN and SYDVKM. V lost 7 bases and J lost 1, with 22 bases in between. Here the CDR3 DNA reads TGTGCCAGCAACAATCCAGGGGATTATAGGACGAACACTGAAGCTTTCTTT. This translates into CASNNPGDYRTNTEAFF. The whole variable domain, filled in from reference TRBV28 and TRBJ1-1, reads DVKVTQSSRYLVKRTGEKVFLECVQDMDHENMFWYRQDPGLGLRLIYFSYDVKMKEKGDIPEGYSVSREKKERFSLILESASTNQTSMYLCASNNPGDYRTNTEAFFGQGTRLTVV.

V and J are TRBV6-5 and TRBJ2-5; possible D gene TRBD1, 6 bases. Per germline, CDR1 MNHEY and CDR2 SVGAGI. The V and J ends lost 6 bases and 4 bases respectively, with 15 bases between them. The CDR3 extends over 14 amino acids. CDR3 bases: TGTGCCAGCAGACTTCGAGACAGGTCAGAGACCCAGTACTTC. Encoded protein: CASRLRDRSETQYF.